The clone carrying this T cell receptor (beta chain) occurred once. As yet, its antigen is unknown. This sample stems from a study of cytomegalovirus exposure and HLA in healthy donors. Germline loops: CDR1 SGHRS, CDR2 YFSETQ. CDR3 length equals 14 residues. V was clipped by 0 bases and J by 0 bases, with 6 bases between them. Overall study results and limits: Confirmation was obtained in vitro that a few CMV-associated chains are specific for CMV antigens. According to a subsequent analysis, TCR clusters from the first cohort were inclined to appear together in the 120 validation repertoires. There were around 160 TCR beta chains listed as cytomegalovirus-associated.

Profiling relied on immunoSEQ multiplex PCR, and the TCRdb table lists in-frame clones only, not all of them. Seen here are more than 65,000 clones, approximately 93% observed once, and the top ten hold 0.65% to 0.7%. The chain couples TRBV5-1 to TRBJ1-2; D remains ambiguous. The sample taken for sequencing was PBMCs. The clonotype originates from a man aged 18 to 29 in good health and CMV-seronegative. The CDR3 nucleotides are TGCGCCAGCAGCTTGGGAGGGACTAACTATGGCTACACCTTC. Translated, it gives CASSLGGTNYGYTF.